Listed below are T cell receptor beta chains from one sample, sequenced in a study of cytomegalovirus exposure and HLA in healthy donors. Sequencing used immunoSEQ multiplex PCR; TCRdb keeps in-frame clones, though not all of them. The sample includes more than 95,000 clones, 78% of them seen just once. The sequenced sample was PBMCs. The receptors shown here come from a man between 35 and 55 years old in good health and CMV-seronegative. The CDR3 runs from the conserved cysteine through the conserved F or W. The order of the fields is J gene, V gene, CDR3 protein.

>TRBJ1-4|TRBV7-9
CASSLWTGTNEKLFF
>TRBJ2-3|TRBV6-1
CASSVGAPDTQYF
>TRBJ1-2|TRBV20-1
CSARTDGYTF
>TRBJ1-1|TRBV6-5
CASSGDRERNTEAFF
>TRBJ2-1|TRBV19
CASSRDPGGKFF
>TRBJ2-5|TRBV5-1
CASSWGQIQETQYF
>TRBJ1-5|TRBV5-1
CASSPQGYSNQPQHF
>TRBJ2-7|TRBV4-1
CASSQTSGTATYEQYF
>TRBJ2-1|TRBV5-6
CASSAAMSEVYNEQFF
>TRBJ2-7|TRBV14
CASSQDPEGAYEQYF
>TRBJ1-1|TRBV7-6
CASSLGQANTEAFF
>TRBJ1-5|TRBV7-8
CASSSTGWGPDSNQPQHF
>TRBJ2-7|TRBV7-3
CASSLREAGEQYF